The clone carrying this T cell receptor (beta chain) was counted a single time. The antigen is not known. V was trimmed by 3 bases and J by 4 bases, leaving 9 bases between them. The germline CDR1 and CDR2 sequences are SGHTA and FQGNSA. The CDR3 contains 14 residues. This sample was included in a study of T cell responses to AZD1222 COVID-19 vaccine. Study outcomes and limitations: The donor cohort was predominantly white British with a female majority, and clonal diversity may have been underestimated. Close to half of all spike-specific TCRs reportedly target regions of the variants that are unmutated.

The data were produced by immunoSEQ multiplex PCR, yet TCRdb's version contains in-frame clones alone and is incomplete. The profile shows some 180,000 clones, approximately 93% of them singletons. V is TRBV7-2 and J is TRBJ2-2, with D perhaps matching TRBD1 (5 bases). This specimen was peripheral blood, taken 28 days after the second AZD1222 dose. The source of this sequence is an adult who received the AZD1222 COVID-19 vaccine. CDR3 sequence (DNA): TGTGCCAGCAGCTTTACTACAGGCACCGGGGAGCTGTTTTTT. It codes for CASSFTTGTGELFF.